This T cell receptor beta chain derives from a study of shared clonotypes between healthy human individuals. Study-wide points: Against clonotypes common to all four donors, non-shared ones had lower generation probabilities.

Remarks on this clone: Its antigen remains unknown.

Profiling relied on immunoSEQ multiplex PCR, and the TCRdb table lists in-frame clones only, not all of them. The sample lists hundreds of thousands of clones, 85% to 95% seen once, with over 0.095% in the top ten. Selected positively for CCR7 and CD45RO-negative, naive CD8 cells excluded terminally differentiated effector memory CD45RA+ cells. The study enrolled healthy HIV-negative adults without recent acute infections or vaccinations as donors. The sequenced sample consisted of naive CD8+ T cells sorted from blood. The TCR was taken from a woman aged 25 to 39 in good health.

The CDR3 is CASSPRSADYEQYF. In DNA, the CDR3 is TGTGCCAGCAGCCCTCGATCAGCGGACTACGAGCAGTACTTC. This chain connects TRBV13 to TRBJ2-7, with D possibly matching TRBD2 (5 bases). The CDR3 consists of 14 residues. The germline gives CDR1 PRHDT, CDR2 FYEKMQ (reference sequence). The V and J ends lost 5 bases and 3 bases respectively, with 14 bases between them.